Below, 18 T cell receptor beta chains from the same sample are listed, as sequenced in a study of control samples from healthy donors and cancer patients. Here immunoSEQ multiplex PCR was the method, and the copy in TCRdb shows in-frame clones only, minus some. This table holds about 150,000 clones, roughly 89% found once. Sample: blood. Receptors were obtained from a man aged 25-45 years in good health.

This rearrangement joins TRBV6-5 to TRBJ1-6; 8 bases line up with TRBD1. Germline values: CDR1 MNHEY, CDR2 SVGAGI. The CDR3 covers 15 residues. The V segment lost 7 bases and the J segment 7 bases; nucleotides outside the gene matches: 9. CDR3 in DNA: TGTGCCAGCATTAAGGCGGGACAGGTGAATTCACCCCTCCACTTT. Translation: CASIKAGQVNSPLHF.

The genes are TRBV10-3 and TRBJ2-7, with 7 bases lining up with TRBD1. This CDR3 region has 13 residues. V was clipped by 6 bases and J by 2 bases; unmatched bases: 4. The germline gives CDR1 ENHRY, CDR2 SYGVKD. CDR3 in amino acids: CAIRGGQPYEQYF. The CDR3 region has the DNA TGTGCCATCAGAGGGGGCCAGCCCTACGAGCAGTACTTC.

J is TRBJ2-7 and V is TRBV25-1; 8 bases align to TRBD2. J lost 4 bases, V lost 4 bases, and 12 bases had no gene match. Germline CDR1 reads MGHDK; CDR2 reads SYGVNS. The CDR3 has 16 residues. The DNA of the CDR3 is TGTGCCAGCAGTGGGGGACTAGGGGGATCCAGGTACGAGCAGTACTTC. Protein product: CASSGGLGGSRYEQYF.

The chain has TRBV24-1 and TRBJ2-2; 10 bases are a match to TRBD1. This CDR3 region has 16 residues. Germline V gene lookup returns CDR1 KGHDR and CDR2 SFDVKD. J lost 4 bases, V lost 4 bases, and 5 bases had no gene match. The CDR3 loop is CATSDPGTGATGELFF. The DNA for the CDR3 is TGTGCCACCAGTGACCCCGGGACAGGGGCCACCGGGGAGCTGTTTTTT.

As DNA, the CDR3 is TGTGCCGAACGAGCGGGAGCCCCCCCCGAGCAGTACTTC. Residues: CAERAGAPPEQYF. The rearrangement links TRBV12-3 or TRBV12-4 to TRBJ2-7; 8 positions agree with TRBD2. This CDR3 is built from 13 residues. J gave up 6 bases and V 11 bases, and 12 bases lay outside the gene matches.

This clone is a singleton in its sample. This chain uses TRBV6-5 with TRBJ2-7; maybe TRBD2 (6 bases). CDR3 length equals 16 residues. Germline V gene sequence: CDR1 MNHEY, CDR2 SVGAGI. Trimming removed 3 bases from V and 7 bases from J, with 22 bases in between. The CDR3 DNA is TGTGCCAGCAGTTATCGGGCGGGGTACCCACGGGGTGAGCAGTACTTC. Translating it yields CASSYRAGYPRGEQYF.

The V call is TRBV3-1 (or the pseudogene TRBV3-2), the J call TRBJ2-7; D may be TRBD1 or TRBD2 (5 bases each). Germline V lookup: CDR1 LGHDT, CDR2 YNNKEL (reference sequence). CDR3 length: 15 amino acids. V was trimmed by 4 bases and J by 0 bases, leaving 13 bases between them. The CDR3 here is CASSPTGTGSYEQYF. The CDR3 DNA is TGTGCCAGCAGCCCAACCGGGACGGGCTCCTACGAGCAGTACTTC.

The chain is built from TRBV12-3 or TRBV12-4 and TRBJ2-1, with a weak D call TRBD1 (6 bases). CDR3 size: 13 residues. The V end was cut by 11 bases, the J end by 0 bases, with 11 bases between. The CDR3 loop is CAVGDNSYNEQFF. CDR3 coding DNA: TGTGCCGTTGGGGACAACTCCTACAATGAGCAGTTCTTC.

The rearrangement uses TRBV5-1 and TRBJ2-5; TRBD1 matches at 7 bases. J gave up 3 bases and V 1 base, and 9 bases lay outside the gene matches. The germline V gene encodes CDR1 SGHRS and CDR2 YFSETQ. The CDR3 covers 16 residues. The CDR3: CASSLLTGQAEETQYF. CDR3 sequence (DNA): TGCGCCAGCAGCTTGCTAACCGGACAGGCTGAAGAGACCCAGTACTTC.

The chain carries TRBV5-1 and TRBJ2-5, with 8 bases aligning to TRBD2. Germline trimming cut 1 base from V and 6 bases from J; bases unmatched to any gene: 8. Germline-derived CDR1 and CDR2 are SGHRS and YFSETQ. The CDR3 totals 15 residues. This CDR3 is CASSLNSGTLKTQYF. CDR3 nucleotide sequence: TGCGCCAGCAGCTTGAATAGCGGGACTCTGAAGACCCAGTACTTC. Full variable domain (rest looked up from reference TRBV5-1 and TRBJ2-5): KAGVTQTPRYLIKTRGQQVTLSCSPISGHRSVSWYQQTPGQGLQFLFEYFSETQRNKGNFPGRFSGRQFSNSRSEMNVSTLELGDSALYLCASSLNSGTLKTQYFGPGTRLLVL.

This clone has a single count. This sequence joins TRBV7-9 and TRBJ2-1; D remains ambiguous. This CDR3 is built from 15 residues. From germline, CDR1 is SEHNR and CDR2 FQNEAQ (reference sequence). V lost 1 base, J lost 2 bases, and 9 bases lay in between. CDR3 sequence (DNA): TGTGCCAGCAGCTTAGTGGGAATTCCCTACAATGAGCAGTTCTTC. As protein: CASSLVGIPYNEQFF.

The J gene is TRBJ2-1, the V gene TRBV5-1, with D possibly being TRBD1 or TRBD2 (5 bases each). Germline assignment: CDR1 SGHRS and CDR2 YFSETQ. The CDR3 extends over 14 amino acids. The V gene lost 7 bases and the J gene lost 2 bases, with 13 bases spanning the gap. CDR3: CASGGGGAYNEQFF. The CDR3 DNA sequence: TGCGCCAGCGGTGGTGGGGGTGCCTACAATGAGCAGTTCTTC.

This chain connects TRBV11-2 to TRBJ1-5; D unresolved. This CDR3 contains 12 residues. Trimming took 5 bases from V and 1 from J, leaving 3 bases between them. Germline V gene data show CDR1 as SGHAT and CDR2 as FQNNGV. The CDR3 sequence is CASSGSNQPQHF. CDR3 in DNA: TGTGCCAGCAGCGGAAGCAATCAGCCCCAGCATTTT.

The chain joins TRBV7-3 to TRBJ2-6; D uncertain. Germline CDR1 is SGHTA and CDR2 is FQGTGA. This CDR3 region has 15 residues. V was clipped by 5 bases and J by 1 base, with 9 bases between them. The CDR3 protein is CASSQLGSGANVLTF. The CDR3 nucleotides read TGTGCCAGCAGCCAATTAGGTTCTGGGGCCAACGTCCTGACTTTC.

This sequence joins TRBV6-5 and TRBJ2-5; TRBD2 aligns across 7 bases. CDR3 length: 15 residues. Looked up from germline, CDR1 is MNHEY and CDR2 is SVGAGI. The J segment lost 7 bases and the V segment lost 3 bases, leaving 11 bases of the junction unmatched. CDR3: CASSYGLAAAGTQYF. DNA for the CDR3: TGTGCCAGCAGTTATGGGCTAGCGGCCGCAGGGACCCAGTACTTC.

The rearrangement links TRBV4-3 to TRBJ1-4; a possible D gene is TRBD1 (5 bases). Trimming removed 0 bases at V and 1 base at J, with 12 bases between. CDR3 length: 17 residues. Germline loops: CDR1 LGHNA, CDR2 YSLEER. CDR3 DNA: TGCGCCAGCAGCCAAGATCTTTCCGGGGGAACTAATGAAAAACTGTTTTTT. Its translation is CASSQDLSGGTNEKLFF.

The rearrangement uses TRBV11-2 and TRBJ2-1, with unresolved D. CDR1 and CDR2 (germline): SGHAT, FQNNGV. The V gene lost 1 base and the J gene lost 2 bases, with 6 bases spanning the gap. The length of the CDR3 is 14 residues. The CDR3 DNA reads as TGTGCCAGCAGCTTAGGGACGGCCTACAATGAGCAGTTCTTC. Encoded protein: CASSLGTAYNEQFF.

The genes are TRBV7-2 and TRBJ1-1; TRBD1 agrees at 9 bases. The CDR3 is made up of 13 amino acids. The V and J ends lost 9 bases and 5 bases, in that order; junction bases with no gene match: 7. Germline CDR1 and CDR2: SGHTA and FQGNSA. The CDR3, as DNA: TGTGCCAGTGGGGGACAGGGCGGAACTGAAGCTTTCTTT. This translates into CASGGQGGTEAFF.